This TCR beta chain was captured by sequencing in a study of cytomegalovirus exposure and HLA in healthy donors. A note on this clone: Its target is not known.

General observations from the study: Across donors, sequencing depth was assumed by presence/absence analyses to be roughly uniform. A likely sequencing artifact accounted for one observed cluster of highly shared sequence variants. Per published reports, the classifier diagnosed cytomegalovirus status with high specificity and sensitivity. In vitro testing confirmed three CMV-associated chains as specific for CMV antigens.

Trimming left V 4 bases short and J 8 bases short, with 15 bases between. The CDR3 length is 15 residues. CDR1 and CDR2 from the germline V gene are SGHVS and FQNEAQ. 60 Vbeta and 13 Jbeta primers were used in PCR. Assay: immunoSEQ multiplex PCR; the TCRdb copy retains only in-frame clones and omits some. The table records fewer than 140,000 clones, around 71% of them present only once. The chain links TRBV7-8 to TRBJ1-6; D is uncertain. The source is a boy aged 5-17 years in good health and CMV-seronegative. What was sequenced was PBMCs. The CDR3 DNA reads TGTGCCAGCAGCTCTAGGGCGGGGTTGGATTCACCCCTCCACTTT. Its translation: CASSSRAGLDSPLHF. The full variable domain, its missing parts supplied by reference TRBV7-8 and TRBJ1-6, is GAGVSQSPRYKVAKRGQDVALRCDPISGHVSLFWYQQALGQGPEFLTYFQNEAQLDKSGLPSDRFFAERPEGSVSTLKIQRTQQEDSAVYLCASSSRAGLDSPLHFGNGTRLTVT.